This T cell receptor beta chain was captured in a study of cytomegalovirus exposure and HLA in healthy donors. Primers included in the PCR were 60 Vbeta and 13 Jbeta primers. Produced via immunoSEQ multiplex PCR; TCRdb's table is partial and in-frame only. This repertoire shows 90,000 to 100,000 clones, 55% to 75% found once; its top ten account for under 3%. The CDR3 sequence is 14 residues long. Germline values: CDR1 LNHNV, CDR2 YYDKDF (reference sequence). V dropped 0 bases and J dropped 3 bases, with 9 bases sitting between them. V usage is TRBV15 and J usage is TRBJ2-7, with a weak D call TRBD2 (7 bases). The specimen sequenced was PBMCs. The receptor was derived from a man between 50 and 59 years old in good health and CMV-seronegative. The CDR3 region has the DNA TGTGCCACCAGCAGAGATAGGGGGGGCTACGAGCAGTACGTC. Its translation is CATSRDRGGYEQYV.